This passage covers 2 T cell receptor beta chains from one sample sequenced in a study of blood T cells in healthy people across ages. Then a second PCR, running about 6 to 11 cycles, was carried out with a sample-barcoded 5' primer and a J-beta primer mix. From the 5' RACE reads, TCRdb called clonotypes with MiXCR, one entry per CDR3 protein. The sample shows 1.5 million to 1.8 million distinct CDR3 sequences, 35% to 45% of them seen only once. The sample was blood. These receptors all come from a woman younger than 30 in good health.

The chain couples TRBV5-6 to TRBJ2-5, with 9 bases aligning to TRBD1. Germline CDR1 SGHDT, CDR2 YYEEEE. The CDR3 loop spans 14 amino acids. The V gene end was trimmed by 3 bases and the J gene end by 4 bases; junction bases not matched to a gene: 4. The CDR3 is CASSWVTGGETQYF. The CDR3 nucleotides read TGTGCCAGCAGCTGGGTGACAGGGGGAGAGACCCAGTACTTC.

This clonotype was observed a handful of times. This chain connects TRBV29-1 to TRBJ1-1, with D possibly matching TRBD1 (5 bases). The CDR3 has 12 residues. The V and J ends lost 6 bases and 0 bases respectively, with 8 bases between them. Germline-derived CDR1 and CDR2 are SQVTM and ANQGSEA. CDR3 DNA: TGCAGCGTCGGGACGCTGAACACTGAAGCTTTCTTT. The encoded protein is CSVGTLNTEAFF.